The 32 T cell receptor beta chains in this list originate from one sample, sequenced in a study of human T cells and chemical hapten exposure. One entry per CDR3 protein, called by TCRdb with MiXCR from the RACE reads. The sample has 62,000 or so distinct CDR3 sequences; approximately 9.9% are singletons. Time point described: patch test 3, about 24 weeks after DPC sensitization. Treatment defined: therapeutic diphenylcyclopropenone sensitization with weekly scalp DPC. The starting material was whole blood, obtained in connection with sensitization to the hapten diphenylcyclopropenone (DPC). Receptors were obtained from a woman aged 25-40 years with alopecia areata. Some clones in this sample may be carry-over from other donors' samples.

The sample holds a few counts of this clonotype. This sequence joins TRBV10-3 and TRBJ1-5; no reliable D call. The CDR3 has 16 amino acids. Trimming pared 2 bases from V and 4 bases from J, leaving 15 bases between. Germline CDR1 reads ENHRY; CDR2 reads SYGVKD. The CDR3 bases are TGTGCCATCAGTGAGGCTATAGGACGGTTGAATCAGCCCCAGCATTTT. It is translated as CAISEAIGRLNQPQHF.

On this clonotype itself: A read error may account for a junction end that differs from germline. The chain links TRBV7-7 to TRBJ1-5, with a possible D match to TRBD1 (5 bases). The CDR3 consists of 15 residues. The V gene's germline CDR1 is SSHAT and CDR2 FNYEAQ (reference sequence). CDR3 DNA: TGTGCTAGCAGCCCCAAGGTGACAGACAATCAGCCCCAGCATTTT. Its protein product is CASSPKVTDNQPQHF.

This clonotype was recorded a few times. V usage is TRBV20-1 and J usage is TRBJ1-5; D remains unclear. Germline V lookup: CDR1 DFQATT, CDR2 SNEGSKA (reference sequence). Trimming shortened V by 1 base and J by 0 bases, and 7 bases separated the two germline ends. CDR3 length: 14 residues. The chain's CDR3 is CSARGPTSNQPQHF. The CDR3 DNA follows: TGCAGTGCTAGAGGGCCAACTAGCAATCAGCCCCAGCATTTT.

V gene TRBV2 combines with J gene TRBJ1-3; no firm D call. The V and J ends lost 3 bases and 0 bases respectively, with 3 bases between them. The CDR3 contains 13 residues. CDR1 is SNHLY and CDR2 is FYNNEI in the germline V gene. The CDR3 DNA reads as TGTGCCAGCAGTGAGCGCTCTGGAAACACCATATATTTT. It yields the protein CASSERSGNTIYF.

The chain combines TRBV5-5 with TRBJ2-1, with 8 nucleotides matching TRBD1. CDR1 is SGHKS, CDR2 YYEKEE, per germline (reference sequence). The CDR3 has 14 amino acids. V lost 10 bases to trimming and J lost 4 bases; unmatched junction nucleotides: 10. The DNA of the CDR3 is TGTGCCCAATTCCGGGACAGGATATACAATGAGCAGTTCTTC. Translation: CAQFRDRIYNEQFF.

At least ten counts were recorded for this clonotype. This CDR3 reads CASSPDRGLDQPQHF. CDR3 DNA sequence: TGTGCCAGCAGCCCCGACAGGGGGCTGGATCAGCCCCAGCATTTT. The chain uses TRBV28 and TRBJ1-5; 10 nucleotides match TRBD1. The germline gives CDR1 MDHEN, CDR2 SYDVKM. The length of the CDR3 is 15 residues. V lost 6 bases to trimming and J lost 5 bases; unmatched junction nucleotides: 7.

There are many counts of this clonotype. J is TRBJ1-5 and V is TRBV7-6; 8 positions match TRBD1. Germline values: CDR1 SGHVS, CDR2 FNYEAQ. The CDR3 has 13 amino acids. V lost 5 bases to trimming and J lost 7 bases; unmatched junction nucleotides: 4. In DNA, the CDR3 is TGTGCCAGCAGCGTCGGACAGGGCCAGCCCCAGCATTTT. Its translation: CASSVGQGQPQHF.

Comments on this clonotype: With a much larger clone just one base away, this may be a read error. Here the CDR3 reads CASSLRRSGLASHNEQFF. The CDR3 DNA sequence: TGTGCCAGCAGTCTACGTAGATCGGGACTAGCGTCACACAATGAGCAGTTCTTC. The chain recombines TRBV6-5 with TRBJ2-1; 10 nucleotides line up with TRBD2. The J segment lost 5 bases and the V segment lost 5 bases, leaving 15 bases of the junction unmatched. CDR3 length: 18 residues. Germline V gene data show CDR1 as MNHEY and CDR2 as SVGAGI.

This clonotype was seen repeatedly, ten times or more. V and J are TRBV5-1 and TRBJ1-1, with D perhaps TRBD1 (6 bases). Trimming took 1 base from V and 3 from J, leaving 19 bases between them. Per the germline V gene, CDR1 is SGHRS and CDR2 is YFSETQ. This CDR3 comprises 17 residues. The CDR3 DNA reads as TGCGCCAGCAGCTTGTCCCTGACAGGACCCCTCTACACTGAAGCTTTCTTT. This gives the protein CASSLSLTGPLYTEAFF.

This clonotype was detected a few times. J is TRBJ2-1 and V is TRBV4-3; a weak D match, TRBD2 (6 bases). Germline V gene lookup returns CDR1 LGHNA and CDR2 YSLEER. The ends were cut back, 0 bases at V and 4 bases at J, with 7 bases in the middle. The length of the CDR3 is 14 residues. The CDR3 region is CASSQDREYNEQFF. CDR3 DNA sequence: TGCGCCAGCAGCCAAGATCGGGAGTACAATGAGCAGTTCTTC.

This clonotype was detected only a few times. The rearrangement joins TRBV14 to TRBJ1-5; tentative D call: TRBD1 (5 bases). Germline V CDR1 and CDR2: SGHDN, FVKESK. The CDR3 loop spans 11 amino acids. The V and J ends lost 4 bases and 11 bases respectively, with 9 bases between them. The chain's CDR3 is CASSRDGSQHF. The CDR3 bases are TGTGCCAGCAGCCGGGACGGCTCCCAGCATTTT.

This clonotype was counted only a few times. The CDR3 DNA follows: TGTGCCAGCAGCCTTCTAAGGGGTGGGAATTCACCCCTCCACTTT. Translation: CASSLLRGGNSPLHF. The chain combines TRBV6-1 with TRBJ1-6, with D possibly matching TRBD1 (5 bases). The ends were cut back, 6 bases at V and 7 bases at J, with 16 bases in the middle. The CDR3 extends over 15 amino acids. Germline assignment: CDR1 MNHNS and CDR2 SASEGT.

The J gene is TRBJ2-2, the V gene TRBV5-1; 7 nucleotides line up with TRBD1. CDR3 length: 16 residues. The J segment lost 5 bases and the V segment lost 0 bases, leaving 7 bases of the junction unmatched. CDR1 is SGHRS, CDR2 YFSETQ, per germline. CDR3 in DNA: TGCGCCAGCAGCTTGGCCGGGGACAGTGTGACCGGGGAGCTGTTTTTT. Protein sequence: CASSLAGDSVTGELFF. Looking up the rest from reference TRBV5-1 and TRBJ2-2 gives the full variable domain: KAGVTQTPRYLIKTRGQQVTLSCSPISGHRSVSWYQQTPGQGLQFLFEYFSETQRNKGNFPGRFSGRQFSNSRSEMNVSTLELGDSALYLCASSLAGDSVTGELFFGEGSRLTVL.

The CDR3 sequence is CSVESGTDNEKLFF. Written as DNA, the CDR3 is TGCAGCGTTGAGTCCGGGACAGACAATGAAAAACTGTTTTTT. This chain links TRBV29-1 with TRBJ1-4; 7 bases line up with TRBD1. The CDR3 extends over 14 amino acids. Trimming at V came to 3 bases and at J to 5 bases, leaving 6 bases not matched to a gene. CDR1 is SQVTM and CDR2 is ANQGSEA in the germline V gene. The full variable domain, rest sourced from reference TRBV29-1 and TRBJ1-4, is SAVISQKPSRDICQRGTSLTIQCQVDSQVTMMFWYRQQPGQSLTLIATANQGSEATYESGFVIDKFPISRPNLTFSTLTVSNMSPEDSSIYLCSVESGTDNEKLFFGSGTQLSVL.

Worth noting for this clonotype: One end of the junction fails to match germline, which may point to a read error. The J gene is TRBJ1-5, the V gene TRBV7-8, with unresolved D. This CDR3 region has 15 residues. CDR1 and CDR2 from the germline V gene are SGHVS and FQNEAQ. CDR3 coding DNA: TGTGCTAGCAGCCGAACAAGGTTCGGCAATCAGCCCCAGCATTTT. This codes for CASSRTRFGNQPQHF.

There are many counts of this clonotype. V and J are TRBV6-6 and TRBJ1-2; 9 positions match TRBD1. The CDR3 covers 16 residues. In germline, CDR1 is MNHNY, CDR2 SVGAGI (reference sequence). The J segment lost 4 bases and the V segment lost 7 bases, leaving 13 bases of the junction unmatched. This CDR3 is CASMPTRDRDAYGYTF. In nucleotides, the CDR3 is TGTGCCAGCATGCCTACCCGGGACAGGGATGCCTATGGCTACACCTTC.

This clonotype was counted a few times. CDR3 DNA: TGTGCCAGCAGCTTGGGCGGGACCCTCACAGATACGCAGTATTTT. Its protein is CASSLGGTLTDTQYF. The gene calls are TRBV5-5 and TRBJ2-3; weak D call: TRBD2 (6 bases). This CDR3 is built from 15 residues. Trimming cost V 0 bases and J 2 bases, with 10 bases left between them. Germline values: CDR1 SGHKS, CDR2 YYEKEE (reference sequence).

This clonotype came up many times. The rearrangement links TRBV29-1 to TRBJ1-1; possibly TRBD1 for D (6 bases). Trimming left V 6 bases short and J 6 bases short, with 11 bases between. The CDR3 consists of 11 residues. CDR1 and CDR2 from the germline V gene are SQVTM and ANQGSEA. This chain's CDR3 is CSVGTGPEAFF. The CDR3, as DNA: TGCAGCGTGGGAACAGGGCCTGAAGCTTTCTTT.

This chain connects TRBV4-3 to TRBJ1-3; possible D gene TRBD1, 5 bases. The CDR3 is made up of 15 amino acids. From germline, CDR1 is LGHNA and CDR2 YSLEER. With 0 bases removed from V and 0 bases from J, the gap between germline ends came to 6 bases. Here the CDR3 reads CASSQDRVSGNTIYF. As DNA, the CDR3 is TGCGCCAGCAGCCAAGACAGGGTCTCTGGAAACACCATATATTTT.

There are a few counts of this clonotype. The rearrangement uses TRBV30 and TRBJ1-2; D is unresolved. The V gene lost 3 bases and the J gene lost 3 bases, with 5 bases spanning the gap. The CDR3 is made up of 11 amino acids. CDR1 and CDR2 (germline): GTSNPN, SVGIG (reference sequence). The CDR3 spells CAWRMDYGYTF. The CDR3 DNA follows: TGTGCCTGGAGAATGGACTATGGCTACACCTTC.

This chain connects TRBV15 to TRBJ2-1; TRBD2 matches at 9 bases. Germline V CDR1 and CDR2: LNHNV, YYDKDF (reference sequence). V lost 0 bases, J lost 10 bases, and 7 bases stayed unmatched. CDR3 length: 15 amino acids. Here the CDR3 DNA reads TGTGCCACCAGCAGAGATCCTGGGACTAGCTGGGAGCAGTTCTTC. Amino acids: CATSRDPGTSWEQFF.

The rearrangement uses TRBV28 and TRBJ2-7; no reliable D call. Trimming took off 8 bases at V and 3 bases at J, with 8 bases between the two ends. Per germline, CDR1 MDHEN and CDR2 SYDVKM. This CDR3 is 11 amino acids long. CDR3 bases: TGTGCCAGCGCCGCTAGCTACGAGCAGTACTTC. Residues: CASAASYEQYF.

This chain uses TRBV28 with TRBJ2-1; either TRBD1 or TRBD2 may fit D (6 bases each). V was cut by 4 bases and J by 7 bases, with 14 bases left in between. Germline-derived CDR1 and CDR2 are MDHEN and SYDVKM. This CDR3 region has 14 residues. This CDR3 reads CASSSYRGRNEQFF. The CDR3 region has the DNA TGTGCCAGCAGTTCCTACCGGGGGCGGAATGAGCAGTTCTTC.

There are a few counts of this clonotype. V and J are TRBV14 and TRBJ1-4; 11 bases match TRBD1. V gave up 4 bases and J gave up 8 bases; unmatched junction bases: 3. CDR1 and CDR2 (germline): SGHDN, FVKESK. This CDR3 comprises 14 residues. CDR3 sequence: CASSPGQGEEKLFF. DNA for the CDR3: TGTGCCAGCAGCCCGGGACAGGGGGAAGAAAAACTGTTTTTT.

V is TRBV29-1 and J is TRBJ1-4; TRBD1 agrees at 9 bases. The CDR3 consists of 13 residues. The V gene end was trimmed by 7 bases and the J gene end by 4 bases; junction bases not matched to a gene: 4. Germline CDR1 is SQVTM and CDR2 is ANQGSEA. Here the CDR3 reads CSALTGGNEKLFF. In nucleotides, the CDR3 is TGCAGCGCCTTGACAGGGGGTAATGAAAAACTGTTTTTT.

The table lists this clonotype with a few counts. This chain links TRBV3-1 with TRBJ2-7; D is unclear. Germline CDR1 LGHDT, CDR2 YNNKEL (reference sequence). The germline V and J ends were trimmed by 1 base and 3 bases, with 4 bases remaining between them. This CDR3 comprises 12 residues. CDR3 loop: CASSQGGYEQYF. CDR3 DNA: TGTGCCAGCAGCCAAGGCGGCTACGAGCAGTACTTC.

About this clonotype: The junction does not match germline at one end; this may be a read error. The V and J genes are TRBV4-1 and TRBJ2-3; D call uncertain. Germline V gene sequence: CDR1 MGHRA, CDR2 YSYEKL. The CDR3 sequence is 13 residues long. CDR3 loop: CASSQGAQDRQYF. CDR3 nucleotide sequence: TGCGCCAGCAGCCAAGGGGCTCAAGATAGGCAGTATTTT.

This clonotype was picked up many times. This chain joins TRBV9 and TRBJ2-3, with D perhaps TRBD2 (5 bases). CDR1 and CDR2 (germline): SGDLS, YYNGEE. Trimming cost V 0 bases and J 2 bases, with 10 bases left between them. This CDR3 is 15 amino acids long. In nucleotides, the CDR3 is TGTGCCAGCAGCGTAGTATCCGGGGTCACAGATACGCAGTATTTT. Amino acid sequence: CASSVVSGVTDTQYF. The complete variable domain, with remaining parts taken from reference TRBV9 and TRBJ2-3, reads DSGVTQTPKHLITATGQRVTLRCSPRSGDLSVYWYQQSLDQGLQFLIQYYNGEERAKGNILERFSAQQFPDLHSELNLSSLELGDSALYFCASSVVSGVTDTQYFGPGTRLTVL.

The chain uses TRBV7-9 and TRBJ2-7; no reliable D call. The germline CDR1 and CDR2 sequences are SEHNR and FQNEAQ (reference sequence). CDR3 length equals 16 residues. Trimming cost V 1 base and J 1 base, with 14 bases left between them. The CDR3 coding sequence is TGTGCCAGCAGCTTAGGCTGGGCCAGAGGATCCTACGAGCAGTACTTC. It is translated as CASSLGWARGSYEQYF. The full variable domain, its missing parts supplied by reference TRBV7-9 and TRBJ2-7, is DTGVSQNPRHKITKRGQNVTFRCDPISEHNRLYWYRQTLGQGPEFLTYFQNEAQLEKSRLLSDRFSAERPKGSFSTLEIQRTEQGDSAMYLCASSLGWARGSYEQYFGPGTRLTVT.

J is TRBJ2-1 and V is TRBV11-2, with 7 bases aligning to TRBD2. Germline lookup yields CDR1 SGHAT and CDR2 FQNNGV. After removal of 1 base from V and 4 bases from J, the junction contained 7 bases not matched to a gene. CDR3 length: 16 amino acids. As DNA, the CDR3 is TGTGCCAGCAGCTTAGTGGTTAGCGGGCTTTACAATGAGCAGTTCTTC. Translation: CASSLVVSGLYNEQFF.

This clonotype has a handful of counts. DNA of the CDR3: TGTGCCAGCAGCTTTGACAGGGGAGGTCAGCCCCAGCATTTT. The encoded protein is CASSFDRGGQPQHF. The chain recombines TRBV7-2 with TRBJ1-5, with 8 bases matching TRBD1. From germline, CDR1 is SGHTA and CDR2 FQGNSA. Unmatched junction bases numbered 4, after V lost 3 bases and J lost 6 bases. This CDR3 is built from 14 residues.

Only a few counts were recorded for this clonotype. The chain is built from TRBV7-3 and TRBJ1-1, with D uncertain. V was trimmed by 2 bases and J by 1 base, leaving 11 bases between them. This CDR3 has 15 amino acids. Germline V lookup: CDR1 SGHTA, CDR2 FQGTGA. The CDR3 DNA reads TGTGCCAGCAGCTTAGGATCTGCGGGGAACACTGAAGCTTTCTTT. Its protein is CASSLGSAGNTEAFF.